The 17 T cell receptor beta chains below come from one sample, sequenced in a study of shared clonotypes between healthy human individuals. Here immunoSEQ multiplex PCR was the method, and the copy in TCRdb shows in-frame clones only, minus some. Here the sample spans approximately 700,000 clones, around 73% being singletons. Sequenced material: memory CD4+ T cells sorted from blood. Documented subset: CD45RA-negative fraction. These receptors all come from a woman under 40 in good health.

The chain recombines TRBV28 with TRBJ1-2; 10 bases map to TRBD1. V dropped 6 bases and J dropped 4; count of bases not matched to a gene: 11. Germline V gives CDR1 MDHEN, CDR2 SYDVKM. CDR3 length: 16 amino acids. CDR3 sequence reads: CASRGPGQGVVYGYTF. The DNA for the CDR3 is TGTGCCAGCAGAGGCCCCGGACAGGGGGTGGTCTATGGCTACACCTTC.

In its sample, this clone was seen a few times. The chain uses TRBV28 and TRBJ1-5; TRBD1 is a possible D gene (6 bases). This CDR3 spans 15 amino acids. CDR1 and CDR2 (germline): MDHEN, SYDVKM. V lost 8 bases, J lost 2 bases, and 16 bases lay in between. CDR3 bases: TGTGCCAGCGGACGGGTACAGGGACGCAATCAGCCCCAGCATTTT. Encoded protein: CASGRVQGRNQPQHF.

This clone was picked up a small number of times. The DNA for the CDR3 is TGTGCCAGCAGCACTAGCGGGAGGATATACACCGGGGAGCTGTTTTTT. Translated: CASSTSGRIYTGELFF. J is TRBJ2-2 and V is TRBV11-2; 12 nucleotides match TRBD2. Germline assignment: CDR1 SGHAT and CDR2 FQNNGV. This CDR3 spans 16 amino acids. The V gene end was trimmed by 5 bases and the J gene end by 3 bases; junction bases not matched to a gene: 4.

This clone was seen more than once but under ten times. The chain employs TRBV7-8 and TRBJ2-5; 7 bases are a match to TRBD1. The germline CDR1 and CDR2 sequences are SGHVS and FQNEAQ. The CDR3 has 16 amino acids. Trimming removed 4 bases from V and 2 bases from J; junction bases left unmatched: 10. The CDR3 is CASSSAQQGWQETQYF. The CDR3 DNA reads TGTGCCAGCAGCTCCGCCCAACAGGGGTGGCAAGAGACCCAGTACTTC.

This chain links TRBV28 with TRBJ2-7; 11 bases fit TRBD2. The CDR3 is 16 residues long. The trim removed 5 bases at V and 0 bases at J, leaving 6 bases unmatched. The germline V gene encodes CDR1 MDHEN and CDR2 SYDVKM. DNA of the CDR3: TGTGCCAGCAGTGCGGGGACTAGCGGCCTCTCCTACGAGCAGTACTTC. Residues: CASSAGTSGLSYEQYF.

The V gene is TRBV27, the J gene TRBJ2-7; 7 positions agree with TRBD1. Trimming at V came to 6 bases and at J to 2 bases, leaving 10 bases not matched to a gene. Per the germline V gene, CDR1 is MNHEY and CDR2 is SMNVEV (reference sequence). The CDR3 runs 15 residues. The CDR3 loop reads CASRLRTGITYEQYF. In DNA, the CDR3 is TGTGCCAGCAGACTCAGGACAGGTATAACCTACGAGCAGTACTTC.

The CDR3 nucleotides are TGTGCCAGCCTCGACCCGGGCCACGAGCAGTACTTC. Residues: CASLDPGHEQYF. The rearrangement joins TRBV6-5 to TRBJ2-7; D remains ambiguous. Germline V gene data show CDR1 as MNHEY and CDR2 as SVGAGI. The V and J ends lost 8 bases and 5 bases respectively, with 13 bases between them. This CDR3 comprises 12 residues.

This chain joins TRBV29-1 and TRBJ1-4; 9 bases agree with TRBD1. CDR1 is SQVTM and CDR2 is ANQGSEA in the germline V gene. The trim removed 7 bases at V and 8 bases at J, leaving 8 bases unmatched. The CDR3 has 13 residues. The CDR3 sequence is CSANRGLGEKLFF. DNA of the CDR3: TGCAGCGCCAACAGGGGGCTAGGGGAAAAACTGTTTTTT.

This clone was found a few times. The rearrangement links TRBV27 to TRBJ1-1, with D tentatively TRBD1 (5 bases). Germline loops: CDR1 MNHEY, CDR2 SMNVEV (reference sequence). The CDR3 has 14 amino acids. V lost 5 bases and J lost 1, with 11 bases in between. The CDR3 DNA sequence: TGTGCCAGCAGTCCGTGGGGACCGAACACTGAAGCTTTCTTT. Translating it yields CASSPWGPNTEAFF.

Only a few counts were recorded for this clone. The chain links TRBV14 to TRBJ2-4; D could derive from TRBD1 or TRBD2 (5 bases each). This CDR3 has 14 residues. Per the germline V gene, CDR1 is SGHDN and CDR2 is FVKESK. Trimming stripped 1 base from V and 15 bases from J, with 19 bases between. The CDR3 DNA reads TGTGCCAGCAGCCAAGGGATAGGGACCACTTTTCTGTACTTC. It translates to CASSQGIGTTFLYF. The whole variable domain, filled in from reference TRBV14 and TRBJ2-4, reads EAGVTQFPSHSVIEKGQTVTLRCDPISGHDNLYWYRRVMGKEIKFLLHFVKESKQDESGMPNNRFLAERTGGTYSTLKVQPAELEDSGVYFCASSQGIGTTFLYFGAGTRLSVL.

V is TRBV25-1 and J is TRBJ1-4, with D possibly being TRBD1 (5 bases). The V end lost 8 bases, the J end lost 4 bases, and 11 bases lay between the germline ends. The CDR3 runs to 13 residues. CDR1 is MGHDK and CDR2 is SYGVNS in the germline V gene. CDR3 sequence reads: CASQFGGNEKLFF. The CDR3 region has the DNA TGTGCCAGCCAGTTTGGGGGTAATGAAAAACTGTTTTTT. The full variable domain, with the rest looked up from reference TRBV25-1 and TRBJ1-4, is EADIYQTPRYLVIGTGKKITLECSQTMGHDKMYWYQQDPGMELHLIHYSYGVNSTEKGDLSSESTVSRIRTEHFPLTLESARPSHTSQYLCASQFGGNEKLFFGSGTQLSVL.

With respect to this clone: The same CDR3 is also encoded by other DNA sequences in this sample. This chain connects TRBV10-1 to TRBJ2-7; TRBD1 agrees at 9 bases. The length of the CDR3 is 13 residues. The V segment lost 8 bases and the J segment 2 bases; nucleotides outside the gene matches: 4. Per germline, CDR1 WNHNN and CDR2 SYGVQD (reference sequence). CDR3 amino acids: CASSGTGTYEQYF. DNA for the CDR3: TGCGCCAGCTCCGGGACAGGGACCTACGAGCAGTACTTC.

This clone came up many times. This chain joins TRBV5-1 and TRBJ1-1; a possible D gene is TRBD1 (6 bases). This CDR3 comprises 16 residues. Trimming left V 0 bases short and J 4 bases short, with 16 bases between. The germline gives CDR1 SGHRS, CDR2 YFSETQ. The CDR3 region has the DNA TGCGCCAGCAGCTTGGGAAAGGGAGAGGGGGTCACTGAAGCTTTCTTT. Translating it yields CASSLGKGEGVTEAFF.

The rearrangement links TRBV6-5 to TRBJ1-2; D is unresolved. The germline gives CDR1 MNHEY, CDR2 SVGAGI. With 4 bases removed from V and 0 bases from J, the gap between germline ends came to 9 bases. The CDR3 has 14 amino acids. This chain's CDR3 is CASSLSRSNYGYTF. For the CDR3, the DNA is TGTGCCAGCAGTTTGAGTCGCTCTAACTATGGCTACACCTTC.

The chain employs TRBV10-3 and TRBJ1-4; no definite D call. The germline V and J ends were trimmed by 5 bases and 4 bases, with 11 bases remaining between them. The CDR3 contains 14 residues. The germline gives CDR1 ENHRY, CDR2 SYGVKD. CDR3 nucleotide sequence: TGTGCCATCAGTCCCAGCCGAGATAATGAAAAACTGTTTTTT. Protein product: CAISPSRDNEKLFF.

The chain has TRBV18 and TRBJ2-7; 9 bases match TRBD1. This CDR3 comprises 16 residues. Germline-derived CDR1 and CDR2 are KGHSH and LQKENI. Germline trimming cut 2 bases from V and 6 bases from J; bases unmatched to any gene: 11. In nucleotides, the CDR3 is TGTGCCAGCTCACCAAGTGGGACAGGGCCCGGACGCGAGCAGTACTTC. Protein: CASSPSGTGPGREQYF.

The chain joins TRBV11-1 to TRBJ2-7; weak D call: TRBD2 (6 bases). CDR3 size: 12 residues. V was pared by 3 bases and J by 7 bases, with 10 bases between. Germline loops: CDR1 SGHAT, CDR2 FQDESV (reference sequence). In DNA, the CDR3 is TGTGCCAGCAGCTTTAGCGGTCTGGAGCAGTACTTC. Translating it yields CASSFSGLEQYF.